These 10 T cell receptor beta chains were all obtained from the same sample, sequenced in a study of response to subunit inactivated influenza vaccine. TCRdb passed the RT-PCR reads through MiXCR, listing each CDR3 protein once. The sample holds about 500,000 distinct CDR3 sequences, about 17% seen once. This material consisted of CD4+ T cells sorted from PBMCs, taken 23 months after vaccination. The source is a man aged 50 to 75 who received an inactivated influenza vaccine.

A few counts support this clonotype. CDR3 in amino acids: CASSLGGGDGYTF. CDR3 in DNA: TGTGCCAGCAGCTTAGGAGGGGGCGATGGCTACACCTTC. The genes are TRBV11-2 and TRBJ1-2; TRBD1 matches 7 bases. This CDR3 contains 13 residues. Germline CDR1 is SGHAT and CDR2 is FQNNGV. V was pared by 1 base and J by 6 bases, with 2 bases of the junction left unmatched.

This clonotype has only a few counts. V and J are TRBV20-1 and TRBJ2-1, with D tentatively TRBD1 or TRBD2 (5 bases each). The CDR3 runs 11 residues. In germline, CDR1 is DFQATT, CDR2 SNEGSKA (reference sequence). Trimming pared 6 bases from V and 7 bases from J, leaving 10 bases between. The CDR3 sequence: CSARDGNEQFF. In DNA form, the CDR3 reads TGCAGTGCCAGGGACGGAAATGAGCAGTTCTTC.

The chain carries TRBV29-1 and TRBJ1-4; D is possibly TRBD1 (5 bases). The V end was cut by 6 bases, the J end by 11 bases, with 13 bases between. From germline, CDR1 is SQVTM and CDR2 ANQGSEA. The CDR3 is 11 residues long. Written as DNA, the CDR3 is TGCAGCGTGGCAGAGGGGAACAAACTGTTTTTT. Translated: CSVAEGNKLFF. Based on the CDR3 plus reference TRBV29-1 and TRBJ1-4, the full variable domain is SAVISQKPSRDICQRGTSLTIQCQVDSQVTMMFWYRQQPGQSLTLIATANQGSEATYESGFVIDKFPISRPNLTFSTLTVSNMSPEDSSIYLCSVAEGNKLFFGSGTQLSVL.

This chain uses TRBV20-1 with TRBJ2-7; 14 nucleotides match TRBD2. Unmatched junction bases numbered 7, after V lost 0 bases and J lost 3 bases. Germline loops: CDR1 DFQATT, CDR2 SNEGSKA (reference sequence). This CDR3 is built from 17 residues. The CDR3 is CSAREKTSGRGFYEQYF. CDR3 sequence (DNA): TGCAGTGCTAGAGAGAAGACTAGCGGGAGGGGCTTCTACGAGCAGTACTTC.

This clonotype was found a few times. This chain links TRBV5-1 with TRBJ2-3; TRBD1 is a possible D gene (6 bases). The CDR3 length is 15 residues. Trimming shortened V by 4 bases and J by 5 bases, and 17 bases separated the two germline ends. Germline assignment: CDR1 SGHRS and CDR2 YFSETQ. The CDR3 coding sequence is TGCGCCAGCAGCCCGTCGGCCAGGGGAGTAGATACGCAGTATTTT. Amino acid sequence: CASSPSARGVDTQYF.

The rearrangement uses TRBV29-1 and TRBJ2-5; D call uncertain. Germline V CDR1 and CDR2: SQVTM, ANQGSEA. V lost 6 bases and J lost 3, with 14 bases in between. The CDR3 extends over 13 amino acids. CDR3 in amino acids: CSVGRGAKETQYF. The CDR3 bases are TGCAGCGTGGGCCGTGGAGCGAAAGAGACCCAGTACTTC.

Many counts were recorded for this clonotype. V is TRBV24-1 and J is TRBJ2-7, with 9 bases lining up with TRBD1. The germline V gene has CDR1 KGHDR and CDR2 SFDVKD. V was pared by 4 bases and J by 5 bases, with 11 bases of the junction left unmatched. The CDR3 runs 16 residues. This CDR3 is CATSDPTGTGSDEQYF. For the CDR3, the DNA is TGTGCCACCAGTGACCCAACCGGGACAGGGTCGGACGAGCAGTACTTC.

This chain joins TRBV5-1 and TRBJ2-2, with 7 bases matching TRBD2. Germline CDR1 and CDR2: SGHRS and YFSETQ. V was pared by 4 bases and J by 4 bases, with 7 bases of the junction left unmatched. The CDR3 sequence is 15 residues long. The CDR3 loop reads CASSRGVDPTGELFF. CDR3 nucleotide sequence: TGCGCCAGCAGCCGGGGGGTTGATCCCACCGGGGAGCTGTTTTTT.

Written as DNA, the CDR3 is TGTGCCAGCACGGGGACAGGGAACTACAATGAGCAGTTCTTC. This encodes CASTGTGNYNEQFF. This chain links TRBV25-1 with TRBJ2-1; TRBD1 agrees at 9 bases. The CDR3 sequence is 14 residues long. The junction had 4 bases not matched to a gene; V was cut back by 7 bases and J by 3 bases. The germline CDR1 and CDR2 sequences are MGHDK and SYGVNS.

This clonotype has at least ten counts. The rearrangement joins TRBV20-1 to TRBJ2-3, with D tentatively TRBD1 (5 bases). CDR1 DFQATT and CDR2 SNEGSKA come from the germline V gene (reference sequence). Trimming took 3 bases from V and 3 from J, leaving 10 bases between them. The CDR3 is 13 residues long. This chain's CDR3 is CSASRVGTDTQYF. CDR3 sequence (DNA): TGCAGTGCTAGCAGGGTAGGGACAGATACGCAGTATTTT.